Presented here are 15 T cell receptor beta chains from one specimen sequenced in a study of blood T cell repertoires in COVID-19. The assay was immunoSEQ multiplex PCR, and TCRdb's table has in-frame clones only and misses some. The table includes about 300,000 clones, about 81% detected once. The specimen sequenced was peripheral blood. Receptors were obtained from a human donor with COVID-19, enrolled during active disease. The donor label of this sample is uncertain.

The rearrangement uses TRBV19 and TRBJ2-1, with 8 positions matching TRBD2. Germline V gene lookup returns CDR1 LNHDA and CDR2 SQIVND (reference sequence). The CDR3 sequence is 15 residues long. Germline trimming cut 3 bases from V and 5 bases from J; bases unmatched to any gene: 6. The CDR3 is CASSMSGSLNNEQFF. The CDR3 DNA sequence: TGTGCCAGTAGTATGAGCGGGAGCCTAAACAATGAGCAGTTCTTC.

The chain links TRBV5-4 to TRBJ2-1; unclear D gene. CDR3 length: 14 residues. The V gene lost 5 bases and the J gene lost 0 bases, with 9 bases spanning the gap. Per the germline V gene, CDR1 is SGHNT and CDR2 is YYREEE (reference sequence). DNA for the CDR3: TGTGCCAGCAGTCACCGAGCCTCCTACAATGAGCAGTTCTTC. It is translated as CASSHRASYNEQFF.

The chain has TRBV4-1 and TRBJ1-2; 8 bases align to TRBD1. The germline gives CDR1 MGHRA, CDR2 YSYEKL. V shed 1 base, J shed 8 bases, and the junction held 3 bases outside the gene matches. CDR3 length equals 13 residues. CDR3 DNA sequence: TGCGCCAGCAGCCAAGCGGGACAGGCCGGCTACACCTTC. Amino acids: CASSQAGQAGYTF.

The count of this clone is one. The chain carries TRBV30 and TRBJ2-7, with D possibly TRBD2 on 6 matching bases. Germline CDR1 GTSNPN, CDR2 SVGIG (reference sequence). The CDR3 sequence is 14 residues long. Deletions cut 2 bases from V and 4 bases from J, with 15 bases between. The CDR3 sequence is CAWSPGVEAYEQYF. The CDR3 coding sequence is TGTGCCTGGAGTCCGGGGGTAGAAGCGTACGAGCAGTACTTC. Full variable domain (missing parts from reference TRBV30 and TRBJ2-7): SQTIHQWPATLVQPVGSPLSLECTVEGTSNPNLYWYRQAAGRGLQLLFYSVGIGQISSEVPQNLSASRPQDRQFILSSKKLLLSDSGFYLCAWSPGVEAYEQYFGPGTRLTVT.

The genes are TRBV5-6 and TRBJ2-1; TRBD2 aligns across 10 bases. Germline V gene lookup returns CDR1 SGHDT and CDR2 YYEEEE. This CDR3 is built from 15 residues. V lost 4 bases, J lost 5 bases, and 6 bases stayed unmatched. The CDR3 nucleotides read TGTGCCAGCAGCCAAGCGGGAGGGCCGAACAATGAGCAGTTCTTC. Encoded protein: CASSQAGGPNNEQFF.

The genes are TRBV5-8 and TRBJ1-2; D unresolved. The V and J ends lost 4 bases and 4 bases respectively, with 17 bases between them. The CDR3 has 15 amino acids. CDR1 SGHTS and CDR2 YDEGEE come from the germline V gene. The CDR3 region is CASSKAGIRVYGYTF. In DNA, the CDR3 is TGTGCCAGCAGCAAAGCCGGCATTCGGGTCTATGGCTACACCTTC.

The chain links TRBV28 to TRBJ1-1; D not resolved. Trimming took off 7 bases at V and 9 bases at J, with 15 bases between the two ends. There are 12 residues in the CDR3. From germline, CDR1 is MDHEN and CDR2 SYDVKM. The CDR3 region is CASTTIRKQAFF. The CDR3 nucleotides read TGTGCCAGCACCACTATAAGGAAACAAGCTTTCTTT.

The rearrangement uses TRBV7-3 and TRBJ2-2, with D unresolved. The germline gives CDR1 SGHTA, CDR2 FQGTGA. This CDR3 comprises 15 residues. Trimming took 8 bases from V and 3 from J, leaving 16 bases between them. CDR3 loop: CASGARSSDTGELFF. The CDR3 DNA sequence: TGTGCCAGCGGCGCGCGGAGTTCCGACACCGGGGAGCTGTTTTTT.

This clone came up a few times. The rearrangement joins TRBV11-1 to TRBJ2-3; no firm D call. Per germline, CDR1 SGHAT and CDR2 FQDESV (reference sequence). The CDR3 spans 13 residues. Trimming cost V 6 bases and J 0 bases, with 7 bases left between them. The CDR3 DNA sequence: TGTGCCAGCAGTTATACTAGCACAGATACGCAGTATTTT. This codes for CASSYTSTDTQYF.

CDR3 coding DNA: TGCGCCAGCAGCAAGGACGGTGGGGCGAACACTGAAGCTTTCTTT. It is translated as CASSKDGGANTEAFF. The chain joins TRBV10-2 to TRBJ1-1, with D possibly matching TRBD1 (5 bases). Germline V gene lookup returns CDR1 WSHSY and CDR2 SAAADI. The CDR3 has 15 amino acids. The V gene lost 6 bases and the J gene lost 1 base, with 15 bases spanning the gap.

This chain uses TRBV6-6 with TRBJ2-7, with 14 bases identical to TRBD2. The length of the CDR3 is 16 residues. The V gene's germline CDR1 is MNHNY and CDR2 SVGAGI (reference sequence). Losses at the gene ends were 8 bases for V and 6 bases for J; bases not matched to a gene: 12. The CDR3, as DNA: TGTGCCAGCCAGAACACGGGACTAGCGGGAGAAGGCGAGCAGTACTTC. Its protein product is CASQNTGLAGEGEQYF.

This clone was detected once. The chain joins TRBV7-9 to TRBJ1-1; possibly TRBD1 for D (6 bases). Per the germline V gene, CDR1 is SEHNR and CDR2 is FQNEAQ (reference sequence). The CDR3 runs to 15 residues. Trimming shortened V by 7 bases and J by 3 bases, and 18 bases separated the two germline ends. The DNA of the CDR3 is TGTGCCAGCACCAAACCGGGGGGCGCGGACACTGAAGCTTTCTTT. It yields the protein CASTKPGGADTEAFF.

This clone was seen more than once but under ten times. J is TRBJ2-2 and V is TRBV3-1 (or the pseudogene TRBV3-2), with TRBD2 identical over 11 bases. Unmatched junction bases numbered 9, after V lost 8 bases and J lost 1 base. This CDR3 region has 17 residues. Germline V gene sequence: CDR1 LGHDT, CDR2 YNNKEL (reference sequence). CDR3 region: CASARSSGRENTGELFF. The CDR3 DNA reads TGTGCCAGCGCCCGGAGTAGCGGGAGGGAGAACACCGGGGAGCTGTTTTTT.

V is TRBV7-2 and J is TRBJ2-3; weak D call: TRBD2 (7 bases). This CDR3 is 15 amino acids long. The V end lost 0 bases, the J end lost 4 bases, and 11 bases lay between the germline ends. The germline V gene encodes CDR1 SGHTA and CDR2 FQGNSA. CDR3 DNA sequence: TGTGCCAGCAGCTTAGCGCTAGGGGGGGCAGATACGCAGTATTTT. Translation: CASSLALGGADTQYF.

The chain couples TRBV6-2 or TRBV6-3 to TRBJ1-5; 9 bases match TRBD1. V trimming: 2 bases; J trimming: 3 bases; junction bases outside the gene matches: 14. This CDR3 has 19 amino acids. CDR1 MNHEY and CDR2 SVGEGT come from the germline V gene. The CDR3 is CASSYTRDRANQANQPQHF. The CDR3 DNA reads TGTGCCAGCAGTTACACTCGGGACAGGGCGAACCAGGCCAATCAGCCCCAGCATTTT.